Each of the 32 T cell receptor beta chains below was sequenced from the same sample in a study of cytomegalovirus exposure and HLA in healthy donors. 60 Vbeta and 13 Jbeta primers were used in PCR. Clones were read by immunoSEQ multiplex PCR, and TCRdb kept only the in-frame ones, dropping some. The sample carries 90,000 to 110,000 clones, roughly 15% recorded once. Sequencing was carried out using PBMCs. The source of these receptors is a female donor in good health and CMV-seronegative.

The V and J genes are TRBV29-1 and TRBJ1-1, with 7 nucleotides matching TRBD1. Germline assignment: CDR1 SQVTM and CDR2 ANQGSEA. CDR3 size: 14 residues. V trimming: 6 bases; J trimming: 5 bases; junction bases outside the gene matches: 12. CDR3 nucleotide sequence: TGCAGCGTCTCAGACAGGGCCGCGCGTACTGAAGCTTTCTTT. Its protein product is CSVSDRAARTEAFF. The whole variable domain, filled in from reference TRBV29-1 and TRBJ1-1, reads SAVISQKPSRDICQRGTSLTIQCQVDSQVTMMFWYRQQPGQSLTLIATANQGSEATYESGFVIDKFPISRPNLTFSTLTVSNMSPEDSSIYLCSVSDRAARTEAFFGQGTRLTVV.

A few counts support this clone. J is TRBJ1-2 and V is TRBV4-1; D unclear. V was cut by 3 bases and J by 2 bases, with 10 bases left in between. Looked up from germline, CDR1 is MGHRA and CDR2 is YSYEKL. The CDR3 loop spans 14 amino acids. The CDR3 sequence is CASSQGSTNYGYTF. CDR3 nucleotides: TGCGCCAGCAGCCAGGGCAGTACCAACTATGGCTACACCTTC.

This clone was observed a handful of times. V gene TRBV30 combines with J gene TRBJ2-7, with 8 bases fitting TRBD1. The germline CDR1 and CDR2 sequences are GTSNPN and SVGIG (reference sequence). V trimming: 3 bases; J trimming: 4 bases; junction bases outside the gene matches: 5. There are 13 residues in the CDR3. Written as DNA, the CDR3 is TGTGCCTGGAGCCAAGACAGGGGTTACGAGCAGTACTTC. This codes for CAWSQDRGYEQYF.

This clone came up a few times. This rearrangement joins TRBV10-2 to TRBJ2-7, with TRBD1 matching 11 bases. The CDR3 loop spans 14 amino acids. The germline gives CDR1 WSHSY, CDR2 SAAADI. Trimming removed 10 bases from V and 4 bases from J; junction bases left unmatched: 9. CDR3 residues: CATTAGTGGYEQYF. CDR3 nucleotides: TGCGCCACCACCGCCGGGACAGGGGGTTACGAGCAGTACTTC.

The V gene is TRBV5-4, the J gene TRBJ2-7; 11 bases align to TRBD1. The CDR3 totals 15 residues. Germline values: CDR1 SGHNT, CDR2 YYREEE (reference sequence). With V trimmed by 6 bases and J by 3 bases, 8 bases remained unmatched. The CDR3 DNA follows: TGTGCCAGCACCAACCCGGACAGGGGGCTCTACGAGCAGTACTTC. Amino acid sequence: CASTNPDRGLYEQYF. Drawing the rest from reference TRBV5-4 and TRBJ2-7, the complete variable domain is ETGVTQSPTHLIKTRGQQVTLRCSSQSGHNTVSWYQQALGQGPQFIFQYYREEENGRGNFPPRFSGLQFPNYSSELNVNALELDDSALYLCASTNPDRGLYEQYFGPGTRLTVT.

The chain uses TRBV4-1 and TRBJ1-4; D perhaps matches TRBD1 (5 bases). The germline V gene encodes CDR1 MGHRA and CDR2 YSYEKL. The length of the CDR3 is 18 residues. Trimming stripped 3 bases from V and 5 bases from J, with 22 bases between. CDR3 coding DNA: TGCGCCAGCAGCCATTTCTCTCGTTATGTTCGGGGGAATGAAAAACTGTTTTTT. Translating gives CASSHFSRYVRGNEKLFF.

The chain has TRBV7-6 and TRBJ1-6; TRBD1 is a possible D gene (5 bases). Germline V CDR1 and CDR2: SGHVS, FNYEAQ. V dropped 2 bases and J dropped 7 bases, with 12 bases sitting between them. The CDR3 sequence is 15 residues long. The CDR3 nucleotides read TGTGCCAGCAGCTTAAATCTGGCAGGGAATTCACCCCTCCACTTT. It translates to CASSLNLAGNSPLHF. The variable domain in full, completed from reference TRBV7-6 and TRBJ1-6, reads GAGVSQSPRYKVTKRGQDVALRCDPISGHVSLYWYRQALGQGPEFLTYFNYEAQQDKSGLPNDRFSAERPEGSISTLTIQRTEQRDSAMYRCASSLNLAGNSPLHFGNGTRLTVT.

In this sample, this clone turned up a few times. The rearrangement joins TRBV6-1 to TRBJ2-7; D unresolved. V was cut by 5 bases and J by 5 bases, with 7 bases left in between. CDR1 is MNHNS and CDR2 is SASEGT in the germline V gene. This CDR3 spans 11 amino acids. The CDR3 region has the DNA TGTGCCAGCAGTCCCTCGGACGAGCAGTACTTC. Translating gives CASSPSDEQYF.

This chain links TRBV28 with TRBJ2-3; D is uncertain. Trimming removed 7 bases from V and 0 bases from J, with 17 bases in between. Looked up from germline, CDR1 is MDHEN and CDR2 is SYDVKM. The CDR3 covers 16 residues. CDR3 protein: CASNFPEAESTDTQYF. CDR3 DNA sequence: TGTGCCAGCAATTTCCCCGAGGCTGAGAGCACAGATACGCAGTATTTT. The full variable domain, completed using reference TRBV28 and TRBJ2-3, is DVKVTQSSRYLVKRTGEKVFLECVQDMDHENMFWYRQDPGLGLRLIYFSYDVKMKEKGDIPEGYSVSREKKERFSLILESASTNQTSMYLCASNFPEAESTDTQYFGPGTRLTVL.

This clone was recorded a few times. The chain joins TRBV11-2 to TRBJ1-3; D perhaps matches TRBD1 (5 bases). Between the trimmed V and J ends, which lost 5 bases and 1 base, there was a span of 12 bases. The CDR3 covers 15 residues. Germline V gene data show CDR1 as SGHAT and CDR2 as FQNNGV. The CDR3 reads CASSDRDSSGNTIYF. As DNA, the CDR3 is TGTGCCAGCAGCGACCGGGACTCATCTGGAAACACCATATATTTT.

The J gene is TRBJ2-3, the V gene TRBV6-1, with 10 bases aligning to TRBD1. CDR1 and CDR2 (germline): MNHNS, SASEGT. The trim removed 3 bases at V and 5 bases at J, leaving 5 bases unmatched. The CDR3 has 15 amino acids. DNA for the CDR3: TGTGCCAGCAGTGACCGGGACAGGGGAATAGATACGCAGTATTTT. This gives the protein CASSDRDRGIDTQYF.

This clone was recorded a few times. The V gene is TRBV7-2, the J gene TRBJ1-1; D might be TRBD1 (5 bases). V shed 3 bases and J shed 3 bases, with 17 bases lying between them. Looked up from germline, CDR1 is SGHTA and CDR2 is FQGNSA. The CDR3 contains 16 residues. CDR3 amino acids: CASSFSISSGDTEAFF. The CDR3, as DNA: TGTGCCAGCAGCTTTTCTATCAGTTCGGGGGACACTGAAGCTTTCTTT.

This clone was counted a few times. The chain links TRBV11-2 to TRBJ2-7; 11 positions agree with TRBD2. Germline lookup yields CDR1 SGHAT and CDR2 FQNNGV. The V and J ends lost 1 base and 2 bases, in that order; junction bases with no gene match: 1. This CDR3 spans 15 amino acids. This CDR3 is CASSLGLAGTYEQYF. The CDR3 DNA reads as TGTGCCAGCAGCTTAGGACTAGCGGGGACCTACGAGCAGTACTTC.

This clone was seen only a few times. V gene TRBV5-8 combines with J gene TRBJ2-5; 7 positions agree with TRBD1. The CDR3 totals 16 residues. Losses at the gene ends were 4 bases for V and 3 bases for J; bases not matched to a gene: 12. CDR1 is SGHTS and CDR2 is YDEGEE in the germline V gene. The CDR3 region has the DNA TGTGCCAGCAGCCTCCCGGAAGAGGGGGCGAAAGAGACCCAGTACTTC. Protein: CASSLPEEGAKETQYF. The full variable domain, with the rest looked up from reference TRBV5-8 and TRBJ2-5, is EAGVTQSPTHLIKTRGQQATLRCSPISGHTSVYWYQQALGLGLQFLLWYDEGEERNRGNFPPRFSGRQFPNYSSELNVNALELEDSALYLCASSLPEEGAKETQYFGPGTRLLVL.

A few counts support this clone. The chain carries TRBV30 and TRBJ2-5; possible D gene TRBD1, 6 bases. V was shortened by 4 bases and J by 5 bases, with 11 bases between the two germline ends. This CDR3 comprises 12 residues. Germline CDR1 and CDR2: GTSNPN and SVGIG (reference sequence). For the CDR3, the DNA is TGTGCCTGGACACAGGGATGGGAGACCCAGTACTTC. This sequence encodes CAWTQGWETQYF.

This clone was counted between two and nine times. The chain combines TRBV15 with TRBJ2-7; 7 bases map to TRBD1. CDR3 size: 14 residues. Germline CDR1 is LNHNV and CDR2 is YYDKDF (reference sequence). The V segment lost 3 bases and the J segment 2 bases; nucleotides outside the gene matches: 4. The CDR3 loop reads CATSSRDSPYEQYF. Written as DNA, the CDR3 is TGTGCCACCAGCAGCCGGGACAGCCCCTACGAGCAGTACTTC.

This clone was counted only a few times. This chain uses TRBV9 with TRBJ1-3; no clear D gene. Germline V CDR1 and CDR2: SGDLS, YYNGEE. The germline V and J ends were trimmed by 3 bases and 3 bases, with 13 bases remaining between them. CDR3 size: 15 residues. CDR3 amino acids: CASSGERGLGNTIYF. For the CDR3, the DNA is TGTGCCAGCAGCGGAGAGAGAGGTCTTGGAAACACCATATATTTT.

The genes are TRBV6-6 and TRBJ2-1, with TRBD2 identical over 7 bases. The V gene end was trimmed by 5 bases and the J gene end by 6 bases; junction bases not matched to a gene: 10. This CDR3 comprises 15 residues. Germline V gene sequence: CDR1 MNHNY, CDR2 SVGAGI (reference sequence). CDR3 sequence: CASSLRGTSANEQFF. The CDR3 DNA reads TGTGCCAGCAGTCTAAGGGGCACTAGCGCCAATGAGCAGTTCTTC.

The genes are TRBV7-9 and TRBJ1-1; D not certain. Germline V lookup: CDR1 SEHNR, CDR2 FQNEAQ (reference sequence). CDR3 length: 14 amino acids. Trimming cost V 2 bases and J 0 bases, with 7 bases left between them. CDR3: CASSLLGMNTEAFF. The CDR3 region has the DNA TGTGCCAGCAGCTTACTAGGTATGAACACTGAAGCTTTCTTT.

About this clone itself: Distinct nucleotide sequences in the sample also encode this CDR3. The chain joins TRBV25-1 to TRBJ1-2; TRBD1 matches 9 bases. The J segment lost 3 bases and the V segment lost 6 bases, leaving 8 bases of the junction unmatched. In germline, CDR1 is MGHDK, CDR2 SYGVNS. This CDR3 contains 15 residues. This CDR3 reads CASSLSTGGDYGYTF. Here the CDR3 DNA reads TGTGCCAGCAGCCTATCTACAGGGGGCGACTATGGCTACACCTTC.

The table lists this clone with a count of one. The V call is TRBV7-2, the J call TRBJ2-7, with D tentatively TRBD2 (6 bases). Germline lookup yields CDR1 SGHTA and CDR2 FQGNSA. This CDR3 contains 15 residues. The ends were cut back, 3 bases at V and 1 base at J, with 13 bases in the middle. The CDR3 DNA reads as TGTGCCAGCAGCTTCGCGGGGATCGGGTCCTACGAGCAGTACTTC. This gives the protein CASSFAGIGSYEQYF.

This clone was counted between two and nine times. This chain links TRBV30 with TRBJ1-5; D is ambiguous. CDR1 GTSNPN and CDR2 SVGIG come from the germline V gene (reference sequence). This CDR3 comprises 13 residues. V lost 1 base to trimming and J lost 7 bases, with 11 bases between them. The CDR3 nucleotides read TGTGCCTGGAGTGGTTCTTTGTTCCAGCCCCAGCATTTT. Encoded protein: CAWSGSLFQPQHF. The entire variable domain, with the rest obtained from reference TRBV30 and TRBJ1-5, is as follows: SQTIHQWPATLVQPVGSPLSLECTVEGTSNPNLYWYRQAAGRGLQLLFYSVGIGQISSEVPQNLSASRPQDRQFILSSKKLLLSDSGFYLCAWSGSLFQPQHFGDGTRLSIL.

This chain links TRBV30 with TRBJ1-4; 12 bases fit TRBD1. The CDR3 extends over 15 amino acids. Germline loops: CDR1 GTSNPN, CDR2 SVGIG (reference sequence). The J segment lost 7 bases and the V segment lost 1 base, leaving 4 bases of the junction unmatched. Written as DNA, the CDR3 is TGTGCCTGGAGTGCTGGGACAGGGGGCCGTGAAAAACTGTTTTTT. Protein sequence: CAWSAGTGGREKLFF.

This clone was recorded many times. The chain is built from TRBV6-5 and TRBJ1-6, with 7 bases fitting TRBD1. The CDR3 sequence is 14 residues long. V gave up 6 bases and J gave up 7 bases; unmatched junction bases: 6. The germline V gene encodes CDR1 MNHEY and CDR2 SVGAGI. CDR3 DNA sequence: TGTGCCAGCAGAGGGAAGGGACAGAATTCACCCCTCCACTTT. Protein sequence: CASRGKGQNSPLHF.

The sample holds a few counts of this clone. The chain has TRBV15 and TRBJ2-1; D possibly corresponds to TRBD2 (6 bases). V was clipped by 0 bases and J by 5 bases, with 17 bases between them. The CDR3 runs to 17 residues. Germline V gives CDR1 LNHNV, CDR2 YYDKDF (reference sequence). The CDR3 region is CATSREPGAGRNNEQFF. CDR3 DNA sequence: TGTGCCACCAGCAGAGAGCCTGGGGCGGGGCGGAACAATGAGCAGTTCTTC.

This clone occurred a few times. V usage is TRBV7-9 and J usage is TRBJ1-1; D is possibly TRBD1 (5 bases). CDR1 and CDR2 (germline): SEHNR, FQNEAQ (reference sequence). The CDR3 is made up of 11 amino acids. V lost 4 bases and J lost 8, with 8 bases in between. Written as DNA, the CDR3 is TGTGCCAGCAGCTACAGACAGGAAGCTTTCTTT. Amino acid sequence: CASSYRQEAFF.

In this sample, this clone turned up a few times. The V gene is TRBV4-3, the J gene TRBJ2-2; D is perhaps TRBD1 (5 bases). The CDR3 is 15 residues long. Germline values: CDR1 LGHNA, CDR2 YSLEER. V shed 0 bases and J shed 5 bases, with 10 bases lying between them. CDR3 protein: CASSQDRVRTGELFF. CDR3 in DNA: TGCGCCAGCAGCCAAGACAGGGTTAGGACCGGGGAGCTGTTTTTT.

V is TRBV7-8 and J is TRBJ2-7, with 7 positions matching TRBD2. Germline loops: CDR1 SGHVS, CDR2 FQNEAQ. The CDR3 consists of 16 residues. Germline trimming cut 1 base from V and 9 bases from J; bases unmatched to any gene: 15. The CDR3 nucleotides are TGTGCCAGCAGCTTAGTCGGGCGGGAGTGGGTAGGCGGGCAGTACTTC. Its translation: CASSLVGREWVGGQYF.

Only a few counts were recorded for this clone. The genes are TRBV19 and TRBJ1-1, with 7 bases matching TRBD1. The germline V gene encodes CDR1 LNHDA and CDR2 SQIVND (reference sequence). The CDR3 is 15 residues long. After removal of 6 bases from V and 1 base from J, the junction contained 8 bases not matched to a gene. In DNA, the CDR3 is TGTGCCAGTAGAACTTTCAGGGGGGCGAACACTGAAGCTTTCTTT. Translation gives CASRTFRGANTEAFF.

This chain uses TRBV5-1 with TRBJ2-7; 8 bases match TRBD1. V lost 0 bases and J lost 2; bases outside the gene matches: 7. This CDR3 contains 16 residues. Germline V gene data show CDR1 as SGHRS and CDR2 as YFSETQ. The chain's CDR3 is CASSLASGTGTYEQYF. The CDR3 nucleotides read TGCGCCAGCAGCTTGGCCTCCGGGACAGGTACCTACGAGCAGTACTTC.

This clone has only a few counts. This chain uses TRBV11-2 with TRBJ1-4; 9 bases are a match to TRBD1. The CDR3 sequence is 15 residues long. The V gene's germline CDR1 is SGHAT and CDR2 FQNNGV. J gave up 7 bases and V 5 bases, and 8 bases lay outside the gene matches. In DNA, the CDR3 is TGTGCCAGCAGCCGGGTACAGGGGGCGGGTGAAAAACTGTTTTTT. Translating it yields CASSRVQGAGEKLFF.

This clone was detected only a few times. The rearrangement links TRBV7-9 to TRBJ1-4, with TRBD1 as a possible D gene (5 bases). CDR1 is SEHNR and CDR2 is FQNEAQ in the germline V gene (reference sequence). Trimming cost V 5 bases and J 3 bases, with 16 bases left between them. The CDR3 consists of 16 residues. CDR3: CASSQGGIVANEKLFF. The CDR3 DNA follows: TGTGCCAGCAGCCAGGGAGGGATAGTGGCTAATGAAAAACTGTTTTTT.